These T cell receptor beta chains were read from a single sample in a study of shared clonotypes between healthy human individuals. TCRdb keeps only in-frame clones here, not all; method: immunoSEQ multiplex PCR. The sample carries about 1.9 million clones, 93% recorded once. The sample was naive CD8+ T cells from PBMCs. The receptors here all came from a man between 18 and 29 years old in good health. Some clones in this sample may be carry-over from other donors' samples. Each CDR3 is given with its conserved first and last residue. Fields, in order: clone size, J gene, V gene, D gene, CDR3 DNA, CDR3 protein. The D gene is left open where the match is weak. The size entry is marked missing in some rows and otherwise reads once, few, many or a size class.

clone_size: NA
j_call: TRBJ2-1
v_call: TRBV7-9
d_call: TRBD1
cdr3_nt: TGTGCCAGCAGCTTCGGGACAGGTTACAATGAGCAGTTCTTC
cdr3_aa: CASSFGTGYNEQFF

clone_size: NA
j_call: TRBJ1-2
v_call: TRBV19
d_call: NA
cdr3_nt: TGTGCCAGTAGGAATCCAAAGGGGGAAGGCTATGGCTACACCTTC
cdr3_aa: CASRNPKGEGYGYTF

clone_size: NA
j_call: TRBJ2-1
v_call: TRBV28
d_call: NA
cdr3_nt: TGTGCCAGCAGTCCCTTAGAAACTAGTGCTCTCCACAATGAGCAGTTCTTC
cdr3_aa: CASSPLETSALHNEQFF

clone_size: NA
j_call: TRBJ2-3
v_call: TRBV27
d_call: NA
cdr3_nt: TGTGCCAGCAGTTCATCAAGCGGAAAGAGGGATACGCAGTATTTT
cdr3_aa: CASSSSSGKRDTQYF

clone_size: NA
j_call: TRBJ1-1
v_call: TRBV28
d_call: NA
cdr3_nt: TGTGCCAGCAGTCCACTTGTTGGGGGGTACACTGAAGCTTTCTTT
cdr3_aa: CASSPLVGGYTEAFF

clone_size: NA
j_call: TRBJ1-4
v_call: TRBV4-3
d_call: NA
cdr3_nt: TGCGCCAGCAGCCAAGACGAACAGTTTGAAAAACTGTTTTTT
cdr3_aa: CASSQDEQFEKLFF

clone_size: NA
j_call: TRBJ2-2
v_call: TRBV2
d_call: NA
cdr3_nt: TGTGCCAGCAGTGCGTTTAAACAGGGATCGATACGCACCGGGGAGCTGTTTTTT
cdr3_aa: CASSAFKQGSIRTGELFF

clone_size: NA
j_call: TRBJ2-1
v_call: TRBV28
d_call: TRBD2
cdr3_nt: TGTGCCAGCAATAAATGGGAGGGACCTCAGCAGTTCTTC
cdr3_aa: CASNKWEGPQQFF

clone_size: NA
j_call: TRBJ2-3
v_call: TRBV28
d_call: TRBD1
cdr3_nt: TGTGCCGCCTGGGACAGAGGAACAGATACGCAGTATTTT
cdr3_aa: CAAWDRGTDTQYF

clone_size: NA
j_call: TRBJ1-5
v_call: TRBV30
d_call: TRBD1
cdr3_nt: TGTGCCTGGAGTTCGGACAGGGTCAATCAGCCCCAGCATTTT
cdr3_aa: CAWSSDRVNQPQHF

clone_size: NA
j_call: TRBJ2-7
v_call: TRBV5-1
d_call: NA
cdr3_nt: TGCGCCAGCAGGTACGGAGGGGCAGGACCGACAACCTACGAGCAGTACTTC
cdr3_aa: CASRYGGAGPTTYEQYF

clone_size: NA
j_call: TRBJ2-1
v_call: TRBV11-2
d_call: TRBD2
cdr3_nt: TGTGCCAAGGCCCGGCGGGAGGTGTACAATGAGCAGTTCTTC
cdr3_aa: CAKARREVYNEQFF

clone_size: NA
j_call: TRBJ2-5
v_call: TRBV11-3
d_call: TRBD2
cdr3_nt: TGTGCCAGCAGCTTAGCGGGAGGCCAAGAGACCCAGTACTTC
cdr3_aa: CASSLAGGQETQYF

clone_size: NA
j_call: TRBJ2-7
v_call: TRBV7-8
d_call: NA
cdr3_nt: TGTGCCAGCAGCTTAGGCGCCAGCTACGAGCAGTACTTC
cdr3_aa: CASSLGASYEQYF

clone_size: NA
j_call: TRBJ2-2
v_call: TRBV9
d_call: NA
cdr3_nt: TGTGCCAGCAGCGTAGCTGATGACATCACCGGGGAGCTGTTTTTT
cdr3_aa: CASSVADDITGELFF

clone_size: NA
j_call: TRBJ2-7
v_call: TRBV14
d_call: NA
cdr3_nt: TGTGCCAGCAGCCCCAGGGACTTCCTGGAGCAGTACTTC
cdr3_aa: CASSPRDFLEQYF

clone_size: NA
j_call: TRBJ2-5
v_call: TRBV7-6
d_call: TRBD2
cdr3_nt: TGTGCCAGCAGCACCTTGGCGGGAGATCTGGGGACCCAGTACTTC
cdr3_aa: CASSTLAGDLGTQYF

clone_size: NA
j_call: TRBJ2-1
v_call: TRBV15
d_call: NA
cdr3_nt: TGTGCCACCAGCAGAGGCGGCCATGAGCAGTTCTTC
cdr3_aa: CATSRGGHEQFF

clone_size: NA
j_call: TRBJ2-7
v_call: TRBV29-1
d_call: TRBD1
cdr3_nt: TGCAGCGGTGTCGGGACAGGGGCCTACGAGCAGTACTTC
cdr3_aa: CSGVGTGAYEQYF

clone_size: NA
j_call: TRBJ2-2
v_call: TRBV7-3
d_call: TRBD2
cdr3_nt: TGTGCCAGCAGTCAGTGGCGGCCTAGCGGGAGGATCGGGGAGCTGTTTTTT
cdr3_aa: CASSQWRPSGRIGELFF

clone_size: NA
j_call: TRBJ2-1
v_call: TRBV11-3
d_call: TRBD2
cdr3_nt: TGTGCCAGCAGCGGACCCGAGGGACTAGCGGGAGTGAATGAGCAGTTCTTC
cdr3_aa: CASSGPEGLAGVNEQFF

clone_size: NA
j_call: TRBJ2-1
v_call: TRBV11-2
d_call: NA
cdr3_nt: TGTGCCAGCAGCTTATACCCGGAGGAGGGTCCCTACAATGAGCAGTTCTTC
cdr3_aa: CASSLYPEEGPYNEQFF

clone_size: NA
j_call: TRBJ1-1
v_call: TRBV27
d_call: NA
cdr3_nt: TGTGCCAGCAGTTTCGGGGGGCTTGGCACTGAAGCTTTCTTT
cdr3_aa: CASSFGGLGTEAFF

clone_size: few
j_call: TRBJ1-2
v_call: TRBV27
d_call: NA
cdr3_nt: TGTGCCAGCAGTTTCGGAACTAACTATGGCTACACCTTC
cdr3_aa: CASSFGTNYGYTF

clone_size: NA
j_call: TRBJ2-3
v_call: TRBV27
d_call: NA
cdr3_nt: TGTGCCAGCAGTTTAGATTGGGGACTGACGGAGGATACGCAGTATTTT
cdr3_aa: CASSLDWGLTEDTQYF

clone_size: once
j_call: TRBJ2-2
v_call: TRBV27
d_call: NA
cdr3_nt: TGTGCCAGCAGTTTAGGGACTTGGGGCACCGGGGAGCTGTTTTTT
cdr3_aa: CASSLGTWGTGELFF

clone_size: NA
j_call: TRBJ2-7
v_call: TRBV9
d_call: NA
cdr3_nt: TGTGCCAGCAGCGAGCGGGACAGATCCTACGAGCAGTACTTC
cdr3_aa: CASSERDRSYEQYF

clone_size: NA
j_call: TRBJ1-1
v_call: TRBV27
d_call: NA
cdr3_nt: TGTGCCAGCAGTTTATTGGGGGTGAAGACTGAAGCTTTCTTT
cdr3_aa: CASSLLGVKTEAFF

clone_size: NA
j_call: TRBJ2-5
v_call: TRBV18
d_call: TRBD1
cdr3_nt: TGTGCCAGCTCACCCGGGACAGGCCAAGAGACCCAGTACTTC
cdr3_aa: CASSPGTGQETQYF

clone_size: NA
j_call: TRBJ2-2
v_call: TRBV5-4
d_call: NA
cdr3_nt: TGTGCCAGCAGCCCTGAGGGGGAAATGGACACCGGGGAGCTGTTTTTT
cdr3_aa: CASSPEGEMDTGELFF

clone_size: NA
j_call: TRBJ1-2
v_call: TRBV5-6
d_call: NA
cdr3_nt: TGTGCCAGCAGCAGAATCCGGGACAATAACTATGGCTACACCTTC
cdr3_aa: CASSRIRDNNYGYTF

clone_size: NA
j_call: TRBJ1-2
v_call: TRBV28
d_call: NA
cdr3_nt: TGTGCCAGCAGTTTAGGCCGGACACCTAACTATGGCTACACCTTC
cdr3_aa: CASSLGRTPNYGYTF

clone_size: NA
j_call: TRBJ1-1
v_call: TRBV4-3
d_call: TRBD1
cdr3_nt: TGCGCCAGCAGCTCGCGTCAGGGGGCCTACACTGAAGCTTTCTTT
cdr3_aa: CASSSRQGAYTEAFF

clone_size: once
j_call: TRBJ2-3
v_call: TRBV7-3
d_call: TRBD2
cdr3_nt: TGTGCCAGCAGCTCCGGACTAGCGGGAGGGGGGATGAATACGCAGTATTTT
cdr3_aa: CASSSGLAGGGMNTQYF

clone_size: NA
j_call: TRBJ1-5
v_call: TRBV28
d_call: NA
cdr3_nt: TGTGCCAGCAGTGAAACGGGCGGACAGCCCCAGCATTTT
cdr3_aa: CASSETGGQPQHF

clone_size: NA
j_call: TRBJ2-2
v_call: TRBV6-5
d_call: NA
cdr3_nt: TGTGCCAGCAAGGGAACAGTCGGTTCCGGGGAGCTGTTTTTT
cdr3_aa: CASKGTVGSGELFF

clone_size: NA
j_call: TRBJ1-3
v_call: TRBV10-3
d_call: NA
cdr3_nt: TGTGCCATCAGCCAGTCACAAGCACGCTCTGGAAACACCATATATTTT
cdr3_aa: CAISQSQARSGNTIYF

clone_size: NA
j_call: TRBJ2-4
v_call: TRBV27
d_call: TRBD1
cdr3_nt: TGTGCCAGCAAACAGGGGAACATTCAGTACTTC
cdr3_aa: CASKQGNIQYF

clone_size: NA
j_call: TRBJ2-7
v_call: TRBV14
d_call: NA
cdr3_nt: TGTGCCAGCAGCCAAAAGGAAACTCTGTGGTACGAGCAGTACTTC
cdr3_aa: CASSQKETLWYEQYF

clone_size: NA
j_call: TRBJ2-4
v_call: TRBV27
d_call: NA
cdr3_nt: TGTGCCAGCAGCCCGAGTGGTAACATTCAGTACTTC
cdr3_aa: CASSPSGNIQYF

clone_size: NA
j_call: TRBJ1-3
v_call: TRBV9
d_call: NA
cdr3_nt: TGTGCCAGCAGCGTAGGGGCAGGCTCTGGAAACACCATATATTTT
cdr3_aa: CASSVGAGSGNTIYF

clone_size: NA
j_call: TRBJ2-1
v_call: TRBV6-6
d_call: TRBD2
cdr3_nt: TGTGCCAGCAGTGCCCGACTAGCGGGAGTGGACAATGAGCAGTTCTTC
cdr3_aa: CASSARLAGVDNEQFF

clone_size: NA
j_call: TRBJ1-1
v_call: TRBV25-1
d_call: TRBD1
cdr3_nt: TGTGCCAGCAGTGAGCACAGGGGGAATGAAGCTTTCTTT
cdr3_aa: CASSEHRGNEAFF

clone_size: NA
j_call: TRBJ2-2
v_call: TRBV7-9
d_call: NA
cdr3_nt: TGTGCCAGCAGCTTACCAGACACCGGGGAGCTGTTTTTT
cdr3_aa: CASSLPDTGELFF

clone_size: NA
j_call: TRBJ1-4
v_call: TRBV19
d_call: TRBD1
cdr3_nt: TGTGCCAGTAGAACTACCGGGACAGCTAATGAAAAACTGTTTTTT
cdr3_aa: CASRTTGTANEKLFF

clone_size: NA
j_call: TRBJ2-2
v_call: TRBV7-9
d_call: TRBD2
cdr3_nt: TGTGCCAGCAGCTTGAAGGCGGGAGGGTTTCCCGGGGAGCTGTTTTTT
cdr3_aa: CASSLKAGGFPGELFF

clone_size: NA
j_call: TRBJ1-2
v_call: TRBV29-1
d_call: NA
cdr3_nt: TGCAGCGTTGTCCAGGGCGACTATGGCTACACCTTC
cdr3_aa: CSVVQGDYGYTF

clone_size: NA
j_call: TRBJ2-1
v_call: TRBV5-1
d_call: TRBD2
cdr3_nt: TGCGCCAGCGGGCGGGAGGGCCTAATGGAAAATGAGCAGTTCTTC
cdr3_aa: CASGREGLMENEQFF

clone_size: NA
j_call: TRBJ1-5
v_call: TRBV9
d_call: NA
cdr3_nt: TGTGCCAGCAGCGGAACAGGGAATCAGCCCCAGCATTTT
cdr3_aa: CASSGTGNQPQHF

clone_size: once
j_call: TRBJ1-4
v_call: TRBV27
d_call: NA
cdr3_nt: TGTGCCAGCAGTTCGCCCCTCCGGGACAATGAAAAACTGTTTTTT
cdr3_aa: CASSSPLRDNEKLFF

clone_size: NA
j_call: TRBJ2-7
v_call: TRBV7-9
d_call: NA
cdr3_nt: TGTGCCAGCAGCTTAGCTTTTCCAGGCTACGAGCAGTACTTC
cdr3_aa: CASSLAFPGYEQYF